This passage covers 22 T cell receptor beta chains from one sample sequenced in a study of blood T cell repertoires in COVID-19. This table comes from immunoSEQ multiplex PCR, and its TCRdb copy is limited to in-frame clones, with some not included. The top ten hold 0.6% to 0.9% of the sample, which has roughly 180,000 clones, approximately 94% seen once. Sequencing input: peripheral blood. These receptors were taken from a man aged 30 to 39 with COVID-19, enrolled during active disease.

The chain uses TRBV4-2 and TRBJ2-5; TRBD2 agrees at 9 bases. J lost 3 bases, V lost 1 base, and 9 bases had no gene match. The CDR3 spans 17 residues. The germline V gene encodes CDR1 LGHNA and CDR2 YNFKEQ. The CDR3 bases are TGTGCCAGCAGCCAAGGGGCGGGGGGGCCGGCGGAAGAGACCCAGTACTTC. Its protein is CASSQGAGGPAEETQYF.

The rearrangement links TRBV5-5 to TRBJ1-1; maybe TRBD1 (5 bases). Per germline, CDR1 SGHKS and CDR2 YYEKEE (reference sequence). The CDR3 is 14 residues long. The V end was cut by 3 bases, the J end by 1 base, with 10 bases between. CDR3 amino acids: CASSSRRENTEAFF. The CDR3, as DNA: TGTGCCAGCAGCTCCCGCAGGGAGAACACTGAAGCTTTCTTT.

The chain employs TRBV6-5 and TRBJ2-1; D gene unclear. V lost 0 bases and J 0 bases, leaving 6 bases between the germline ends. Germline-derived CDR1 and CDR2 are MNHEY and SVGAGI. The CDR3 has 15 amino acids. Here the CDR3 reads CASSYSSGSYNEQFF. The CDR3 region has the DNA TGTGCCAGCAGTTACTCATCAGGCTCCTACAATGAGCAGTTCTTC.

The chain carries TRBV11-2 and TRBJ2-3, with TRBD1 matching 8 bases. Germline lookup yields CDR1 SGHAT and CDR2 FQNNGV. Germline trimming cut 1 base from V and 7 bases from J; bases unmatched to any gene: 1. This CDR3 is built from 13 residues. DNA of the CDR3: TGTGCCAGCAGCTTAGGGACAGGGAATACGCAGTATTTT. It translates to CASSLGTGNTQYF.

The chain has TRBV7-9 and TRBJ1-1; D uncertain. V lost 5 bases and J 0 bases, leaving 10 bases between the germline ends. Germline V CDR1 and CDR2: SEHNR, FQNEAQ (reference sequence). CDR3 length equals 14 residues. DNA of the CDR3: TGTGCCAGCAGCCAGTCTTTAATGAACACTGAAGCTTTCTTT. Amino acids: CASSQSLMNTEAFF.

The chain joins TRBV5-6 to TRBJ1-2; D not certain. CDR3 size: 14 residues. Germline V CDR1 and CDR2: SGHDT, YYEEEE. The V gene lost 3 bases and the J gene lost 0 bases, with 9 bases spanning the gap. DNA for the CDR3: TGTGCCAGCAGCTCGACCGCGGCTAACTATGGCTACACCTTC. It encodes CASSSTAANYGYTF.

V is TRBV21-1 and J is TRBJ2-7; the listed D gene, TRBD2, was not tested against the DNA. TRBV21-1 corresponds to a pseudogene. The CDR3 consists of 16 residues. CDR3 sequence (DNA): TGTGCCAGCAGCAAAGACGTTGGACTAGCGGGTTACGAGCAGTACTTC. Protein product: CASSKDVGLAGYEQYF.

V gene TRBV11-2 combines with J gene TRBJ2-2; 10 bases line up with TRBD1. This CDR3 has 17 residues. V lost 5 bases to trimming and J lost 3 bases; unmatched junction nucleotides: 9. The germline gives CDR1 SGHAT, CDR2 FQNNGV. The CDR3: CASSQSLGQGDTGELFF. CDR3 coding DNA: TGTGCCAGCAGCCAATCATTAGGACAGGGGGACACCGGGGAGCTGTTTTTT. Full variable domain (outside the CDR3, taken from reference TRBV11-2 and TRBJ2-2): EAGVAQSPRYKIIEKRQSVAFWCNPISGHATLYWYQQILGQGPKLLIQFQNNGVVDDSQLPKDRFSAERLKGVDSTLKIQPAKLEDSAVYLCASSQSLGQGDTGELFFGEGSRLTVL.

V and J are TRBV5-1 and TRBJ2-7; a weak D match, TRBD2 (6 bases). The CDR3 loop spans 15 amino acids. Germline values: CDR1 SGHRS, CDR2 YFSETQ. V was cut by 5 bases and J by 2 bases, with 17 bases left in between. CDR3 region: CASSPLPGETYEQYF. The CDR3 nucleotides read TGCGCCAGCAGTCCACTCCCGGGGGAGACCTACGAGCAGTACTTC. The complete variable domain, with remaining parts taken from reference TRBV5-1 and TRBJ2-7, reads KAGVTQTPRYLIKTRGQQVTLSCSPISGHRSVSWYQQTPGQGLQFLFEYFSETQRNKGNFPGRFSGRQFSNSRSEMNVSTLELGDSALYLCASSPLPGETYEQYFGPGTRLTVT.

The rearrangement joins TRBV20-1 to TRBJ2-5, with TRBD2 matching over 10 bases. Trimming cost V 3 bases and J 4 bases; bases outside gene matches: 14. Germline CDR1 is DFQATT and CDR2 is SNEGSKA (reference sequence). The CDR3 has 17 residues. Here the CDR3 reads CSASLPSGGIIRETQYF. The CDR3 nucleotides read TGCAGTGCTAGTCTCCCTAGCGGGGGTATTATCAGAGAGACCCAGTACTTC.

V is TRBV5-6 and J is TRBJ1-1, with 9 bases lining up with TRBD1. Germline V gene sequence: CDR1 SGHDT, CDR2 YYEEEE. With 4 bases clipped from V and 6 bases from J, the junction kept 4 bases outside the gene matches. The CDR3 contains 13 residues. The CDR3 here is CASSLTGGSEAFF. CDR3 coding DNA: TGTGCCAGCAGCCTTACAGGGGGCTCTGAAGCTTTCTTT.

The chain employs TRBV6-5 and TRBJ2-2; 7 bases agree with TRBD1. The germline V gene encodes CDR1 MNHEY and CDR2 SVGAGI. V gave up 10 bases and J gave up 1 base; unmatched junction bases: 6. The length of the CDR3 is 14 residues. The CDR3 spells CAIERTGNTGELFF. In nucleotides, the CDR3 is TGTGCCATCGAACGGACAGGGAACACCGGGGAGCTGTTTTTT.

This clone was observed once. The chain links TRBV4-1 to TRBJ1-2; D is possibly TRBD1 (6 bases). Trimming cost V 4 bases and J 4 bases, with 25 bases left between them. The CDR3 totals 18 residues. The V gene's germline CDR1 is MGHRA and CDR2 YSYEKL. The CDR3 DNA follows: TGCGCCAGCAGCCGGTATCTAGCAGGGGAACCTCCCGTCTATGGCTACACCTTC. This encodes CASSRYLAGEPPVYGYTF.

This clone has just one count. This chain joins TRBV11-3 and TRBJ1-1, with no clear D. Trimming cost V 2 bases and J 1 base, with 8 bases left between them. This CDR3 is built from 14 residues. Germline lookup yields CDR1 SGHNT and CDR2 YENEEA. The CDR3 DNA sequence: TGTGCCAGCAGCTTACGGCCGGGGAACACTGAAGCTTTCTTT. Encoded protein: CASSLRPGNTEAFF.

The chain employs TRBV5-1 and TRBJ1-3, with TRBD1 matching 7 bases. This CDR3 region has 15 residues. Germline-derived CDR1 and CDR2 are SGHRS and YFSETQ. V shed 3 bases, J shed 0 bases, and the junction held 3 bases outside the gene matches. In DNA form, the CDR3 reads TGCGCCAGCAGCTGGGGGGACAGCTCTGGAAACACCATATATTTT. Translating gives CASSWGDSSGNTIYF.

V is TRBV6-5 and J is TRBJ2-1, with a possible D match to TRBD1 (5 bases). This CDR3 is built from 15 residues. V lost 6 bases, J lost 6 bases, and 18 bases lay in between. The germline CDR1 and CDR2 sequences are MNHEY and SVGAGI. CDR3 DNA: TGTGCCAGCAGCCCCTGGACCGAAGGGGCCAATGAGCAGTTCTTC. Protein product: CASSPWTEGANEQFF.

The V and J genes are TRBV5-1 and TRBJ1-5; 9 positions match TRBD1. Losses at the gene ends were 0 bases for V and 5 bases for J; bases not matched to a gene: 3. This CDR3 region has 15 residues. Germline V gene lookup returns CDR1 SGHRS and CDR2 YFSETQ. CDR3 in DNA: TGCGCCAGCAGCTTGGGGACAGGGGCATATCAGCCCCAGCATTTT. It codes for CASSLGTGAYQPQHF. The entire variable domain, with the rest obtained from reference TRBV5-1 and TRBJ1-5, is as follows: KAGVTQTPRYLIKTRGQQVTLSCSPISGHRSVSWYQQTPGQGLQFLFEYFSETQRNKGNFPGRFSGRQFSNSRSEMNVSTLELGDSALYLCASSLGTGAYQPQHFGDGTRLSIL.

J is TRBJ2-3 and V is TRBV5-1, with D possibly being TRBD2 (5 bases). Looked up from germline, CDR1 is SGHRS and CDR2 is YFSETQ. V shed 4 bases and J shed 0 bases, with 12 bases lying between them. The CDR3 is 15 amino acids. CDR3: CASSIDGESTDTQYF. The CDR3 nucleotides are TGCGCCAGCAGCATTGACGGGGAAAGCACAGATACGCAGTATTTT.

The chain has TRBV19 and TRBJ1-1; 11 bases match TRBD1. The CDR3 contains 16 residues. J lost 4 bases, V lost 7 bases, and 11 bases had no gene match. The germline V gene has CDR1 LNHDA and CDR2 SQIVND (reference sequence). The CDR3 reads CASTLSAGTGGTEAFF. The CDR3 bases are TGTGCCAGTACCCTTTCCGCCGGGACAGGGGGCACTGAAGCTTTCTTT.

V is TRBV5-1 and J is TRBJ2-7; 9 bases fit TRBD1. V shed 6 bases, J shed 7 bases, and the junction held 14 bases outside the gene matches. The CDR3 contains 15 residues. Germline CDR1 reads SGHRS; CDR2 reads YFSETQ. In DNA, the CDR3 is TGCGCCAGCAACCCTTCGCATGGGACAGGGTGGGAGCAGTACTTC. This codes for CASNPSHGTGWEQYF.

The chain recombines TRBV5-1 with TRBJ1-2, with D maybe TRBD1 (6 bases). CDR1 and CDR2 from the germline V gene are SGHRS and YFSETQ. Between the trimmed V and J ends, which lost 2 bases and 7 bases, there was a span of 12 bases. The CDR3 has 13 residues. CDR3 sequence reads: CASSFGQTLGYTF. As DNA, the CDR3 is TGCGCCAGCAGCTTCGGACAGACCCTTGGCTACACCTTC.

This chain links TRBV19 with TRBJ1-1, with D possibly TRBD1 on 6 matching bases. V was trimmed by 1 base and J by 4 bases, leaving 7 bases between them. The CDR3 totals 13 residues. Germline values: CDR1 LNHDA, CDR2 SQIVND (reference sequence). The CDR3 nucleotides are TGTGCCAGTAGTATAGCAGGGGCCACTGAAGCTTTCTTT. Protein sequence: CASSIAGATEAFF.